This TCR beta chain was recovered during a study of cytomegalovirus exposure and HLA in healthy donors. The germline V gene has CDR1 SQVTM and CDR2 ANQGSEA. The CDR3 is 11 amino acids. The junction had 7 bases not matched to a gene; V was cut back by 7 bases and J by 8 bases. The data were produced by immunoSEQ multiplex PCR, yet TCRdb's version contains in-frame clones alone and is incomplete. The repertoire includes roughly 140,000 clones, 85% to 90% of them detected once, and 3.3% sits in the top ten. Sequenced material: PBMCs. The source of this sequence is a young woman in good health and CMV-seropositive. The chain couples TRBV29-1 to TRBJ1-1; 7 bases align to TRBD1. CDR3 residues: CSGQDREEAFF. The CDR3 nucleotides are TGCAGCGGACAAGACAGGGAAGAAGCTTTCTTT.